A single sample gave rise to the 32 T cell receptor beta chains below, sequenced in a study of PD-1 blockade in classical Hodgkin lymphoma. Data came from immunoSEQ multiplex PCR; TCRdb stores just in-frame clones and leaves some out. Found here are around 14,000 clones, roughly nine tenths of them singletons; the top ten hold under 6.5%. Time point meaning: newly diagnosed, previously untreated cHL patient sample. The investigators isolated CD8+ T cells from thawed PBMCs using magnetic negative selection. Material for sequencing was CD8+ T cells from blood. The receptor set was obtained from a human donor with classical Hodgkin lymphoma.

This clone has only one observation. The rearrangement links TRBV6-1 to TRBJ1-1; 10 nucleotides match TRBD1. This CDR3 region has 18 residues. From germline, CDR1 is MNHNS and CDR2 SASEGT. V shed 4 bases and J 5 bases; nucleotides not matched to a gene: 16. The CDR3 reads CASSGATGPTGGWTEAFF. The CDR3 region has the DNA TGTGCCAGCAGTGGCGCGACGGGCCCGACAGGGGGCTGGACTGAAGCTTTCTTT.

The chain couples TRBV28 to TRBJ2-5; D might be TRBD1 or TRBD2, each matching 5 bases. There are 16 residues in the CDR3. Germline lookup yields CDR1 MDHEN and CDR2 SYDVKM. Deletions cut 3 bases from V and 2 bases from J, with 16 bases between. CDR3 residues: CASSFLVGDQQETQYF. The CDR3 coding sequence is TGTGCCAGCAGTTTTCTAGTCGGGGACCAACAAGAGACCCAGTACTTC.

The CDR3 spells CASSSTSGSSYNEQFF. The CDR3 region has the DNA TGTGCCAGCAGCTCGACTAGCGGGAGTTCATACAATGAGCAGTTCTTC. The chain recombines TRBV7-9 with TRBJ2-1; 12 bases map to TRBD2. Looked up from germline, CDR1 is SEHNR and CDR2 is FQNEAQ (reference sequence). This CDR3 contains 16 residues. Trimming at V came to 4 bases and at J to 4 bases, leaving 5 bases not matched to a gene.

The chain recombines TRBV7-2 with TRBJ2-1; the D gene could be TRBD1 or TRBD2 (5 bases each). The CDR3 contains 12 residues. The V gene's germline CDR1 is SGHTA and CDR2 FQGNSA. The V gene lost 4 bases and the J gene lost 11 bases, with 12 bases spanning the gap. In DNA, the CDR3 is TGTGCCAGCAGCTCCGCCGGGGCCCAGCAGTTCTTC. Protein product: CASSSAGAQQFF.

The V call is TRBV7-3, the J call TRBJ2-1; 9 nucleotides agree with TRBD2. Germline assignment: CDR1 SGHTA and CDR2 FQGTGA. Trimming removed 2 bases from V and 4 bases from J; junction bases left unmatched: 3. This CDR3 has 15 amino acids. CDR3 sequence: CASSLDAGGYNEQFF. The CDR3 DNA is TGTGCCAGCAGCTTAGATGCGGGAGGGTACAATGAGCAGTTCTTC.

This rearrangement joins TRBV9 to TRBJ1-3; D not certain. This CDR3 region has 13 residues. The germline CDR1 and CDR2 sequences are SGDLS and YYNGEE. V gave up 0 bases and J gave up 6 bases, with 7 bases separating them. This CDR3 is CASSVDRENTIYF. The CDR3 DNA sequence: TGTGCCAGCAGCGTAGATCGCGAAAACACCATATATTTT.

The V gene is TRBV27, the J gene TRBJ2-7; no firm D call. V dropped 3 bases and J dropped 1 base, with 7 bases sitting between them. Germline CDR1 and CDR2: MNHEY and SMNVEV (reference sequence). The CDR3 covers 13 residues. The CDR3 spells CASSFGESYEQYF. CDR3 DNA sequence: TGTGCCAGCAGTTTCGGTGAGTCCTACGAGCAGTACTTC.

The sample holds one count of this clone. The chain joins TRBV28 to TRBJ2-5, with TRBD2 as a possible D gene (7 bases). CDR3 length: 16 residues. Germline V CDR1 and CDR2: MDHEN, SYDVKM. V was trimmed by 3 bases and J by 5 bases, leaving 19 bases between them. This CDR3 is CASSFKSSGGRETQYF. CDR3 in DNA: TGTGCCAGCAGTTTTAAGTCATCCGGGGGGCGGGAGACCCAGTACTTC. Based on the CDR3 plus reference TRBV28 and TRBJ2-5, the full variable domain is DVKVTQSSRYLVKRTGEKVFLECVQDMDHENMFWYRQDPGLGLRLIYFSYDVKMKEKGDIPEGYSVSREKKERFSLILESASTNQTSMYLCASSFKSSGGRETQYFGPGTRLLVL.

The CDR3 region has the DNA TGTGCCAGCACCCTCGACAGGGACGACACTGAAGCTTTCTTT. This sequence encodes CASTLDRDDTEAFF. This chain uses TRBV27 with TRBJ1-1, with TRBD1 matching 7 bases. The CDR3 consists of 14 residues. The germline V gene has CDR1 MNHEY and CDR2 SMNVEV (reference sequence). The V and J ends lost 7 bases and 3 bases, in that order; junction bases with no gene match: 8.

Regarding this clone: The same CDR3 also results from other DNA sequences found in this sample. The chain combines TRBV7-6 with TRBJ2-7, with D unresolved. V lost 1 base and J 3 bases, leaving 7 bases between the germline ends. The CDR3 sequence is 13 residues long. The V gene's germline CDR1 is SGHVS and CDR2 FNYEAQ. The CDR3 protein is CASSLGPNYEQYV. The CDR3 region has the DNA TGTGCCAGCAGCTTAGGTCCAAACTACGAGCAGTACGTC.

This CDR3 is CASSHEGGRGYEQFF. CDR3 DNA: TGTGCCAGCAGCCATGAGGGCGGGAGGGGCTATGAGCAGTTCTTC. The chain recombines TRBV28 with TRBJ2-1; 9 bases are shared with TRBD2. This CDR3 is built from 15 residues. V lost 6 bases, J lost 8 bases, and 11 bases stayed unmatched. Germline V lookup: CDR1 MDHEN, CDR2 SYDVKM.

The gene calls are TRBV5-4 and TRBJ2-1, with 7 bases identical to TRBD2. J lost 6 bases, V lost 0 bases, and 6 bases had no gene match. Germline CDR1 SGHNT, CDR2 YYREEE (reference sequence). The CDR3 consists of 15 residues. CDR3 sequence reads: CASSLGDYAINEQFF. In nucleotides, the CDR3 is TGTGCCAGCAGCTTGGGGGACTATGCCATCAATGAGCAGTTCTTC.

This chain connects TRBV25-1 to TRBJ2-7, with D possibly TRBD1 on 5 matching bases. Trimming took 5 bases from V and 6 from J, leaving 14 bases between them. CDR1 and CDR2 from the germline V gene are MGHDK and SYGVNS. The CDR3 spans 13 residues. The CDR3 region has the DNA TGTGCCAGCAGTCCCTCAGGGTATAGCGAGCAGTACGTC. Its translation is CASSPSGYSEQYV.

The J gene is TRBJ2-1, the V gene TRBV5-6; D remains ambiguous. Trimming cost V 7 bases and J 2 bases, with 13 bases left between them. There are 14 residues in the CDR3. Per germline, CDR1 SGHDT and CDR2 YYEEEE. The CDR3 sequence: CASHHSSTYNEQFF. In DNA, the CDR3 is TGTGCCAGCCATCACTCCAGCACCTACAATGAGCAGTTCTTC.

The rearrangement links TRBV5-5 to TRBJ1-5, with D uncertain. This CDR3 has 16 amino acids. CDR1 is SGHKS, CDR2 YYEKEE, per germline (reference sequence). Trimming cost V 0 bases and J 2 bases, with 12 bases left between them. The CDR3 nucleotides are TGTGCCAGCAGCTTGGATCCAGGACGGGGCAATCAGCCCCAGCATTTT. Residues: CASSLDPGRGNQPQHF.

The genes are TRBV6-1 and TRBJ1-3; D possibly corresponds to TRBD1 (5 bases). The CDR3 runs to 14 residues. V lost 5 bases and J lost 2, with 10 bases in between. CDR1 is MNHNS and CDR2 is SASEGT in the germline V gene. The CDR3: CASSLQEAGNTIYF. In nucleotides, the CDR3 is TGTGCCAGCAGTTTACAGGAAGCTGGAAACACCATATATTTT.

V is TRBV5-4 and J is TRBJ2-5; D is unclear. V was clipped by 0 bases and J by 1 base, with 13 bases between them. Germline loops: CDR1 SGHNT, CDR2 YYREEE (reference sequence). CDR3 size: 16 residues. The CDR3 loop is CASSLETVRSQETQYF. The CDR3 nucleotides read TGTGCCAGCAGCTTGGAGACGGTTCGAAGCCAAGAGACCCAGTACTTC.

The chain recombines TRBV15 with TRBJ2-2; D is possibly TRBD1 (5 bases). The germline gives CDR1 LNHNV, CDR2 YYDKDF (reference sequence). The CDR3 is made up of 14 amino acids. The germline V and J ends were trimmed by 8 bases and 2 bases, with 12 bases remaining between them. CDR3 in DNA: TGTGCCACCCTTGGGGCAGTCAACACCGGGGAGCTGTTTTTT. This codes for CATLGAVNTGELFF. Combining the CDR3 with reference TRBV15 and TRBJ2-2 gives the whole variable domain DAMVIQNPRYQVTQFGKPVTLSCSQTLNHNVMYWYQQKSSQAPKLLFHYYDKDFNNEADTPDNFQSRRPNTSFCFLDIRSPGLGDTAMYLCATLGAVNTGELFFGEGSRLTVL.

The chain links TRBV21-1 to TRBJ1-1; the table's D call of TRBD1 was not tested on the DNA. TRBV21-1 is labeled a pseudogene. The CDR3 is made up of 15 amino acids. CDR3 protein: CASSRGGTGPTEAFF. In nucleotides, the CDR3 is TGTGCCAGCAGCAGAGGTGGGACAGGCCCCACTGAAGCTTTCTTT.

V is TRBV29-1 and J is TRBJ2-7; D ambiguous. This CDR3 spans 14 amino acids. Germline CDR1 and CDR2: SQVTM and ANQGSEA. V lost 0 bases and J 3 bases, leaving 12 bases between the germline ends. In DNA form, the CDR3 reads TGCAGCGTTGAAGATAACTCGGCTAGCTACGAGCAGTACTTC. Translation: CSVEDNSASYEQYF.

The rearrangement joins TRBV2 to TRBJ2-5; the match to TRBD2 covers 8 bases. The CDR3 runs 15 residues. Germline trimming cut 8 bases from V and 6 bases from J; bases unmatched to any gene: 14. Germline V gives CDR1 SNHLY, CDR2 FYNNEI. CDR3 sequence reads: CASHAKERELQTQYF. The CDR3 region has the DNA TGTGCCAGCCATGCTAAAGAGCGGGAGTTGCAGACCCAGTACTTC.

V usage is TRBV7-8 and J usage is TRBJ1-1; no firm D call. Germline lookup yields CDR1 SGHVS and CDR2 FQNEAQ. CDR3 length: 14 amino acids. The V end lost 4 bases, the J end lost 0 bases, and 9 bases lay between the germline ends. This CDR3 reads CASSSLHLNTEAFF. The DNA for the CDR3 is TGTGCCAGCAGCTCGCTCCACCTGAACACTGAAGCTTTCTTT.

The chain uses TRBV27 and TRBJ2-5, with 12 bases fitting TRBD1. The CDR3 contains 15 residues. Germline V gene sequence: CDR1 MNHEY, CDR2 SMNVEV (reference sequence). With 3 bases clipped from V and 3 bases from J, the junction kept 2 bases outside the gene matches. The CDR3 is CASSFGTGGKETQYF. The CDR3 nucleotides are TGTGCCAGCAGTTTCGGGACAGGGGGCAAAGAGACCCAGTACTTC.

The chain joins TRBV18 to TRBJ2-7; unclear D gene. Trimming left V 1 base short and J 4 bases short, with 2 bases between. Germline CDR1 and CDR2: KGHSH and LQKENI. This CDR3 contains 11 residues. The CDR3 nucleotides read TGTGCCAGCTCACCACGGTACGAGCAGTACTTC. This encodes CASSPRYEQYF.

The rearrangement links TRBV19 to TRBJ2-1, with D maybe TRBD1 (6 bases). V lost 3 bases and J 0 bases, leaving 9 bases between the germline ends. The length of the CDR3 is 15 residues. The germline V gene encodes CDR1 LNHDA and CDR2 SQIVND (reference sequence). CDR3 residues: CASSIGTPSYNEQFF. The CDR3 DNA sequence: TGTGCCAGTAGTATCGGGACACCCTCCTACAATGAGCAGTTCTTC.

The chain employs TRBV23-1 and TRBJ2-7; 8 bases align to TRBD1. TRBV23-1 is classed as an ORF, of uncertain function. The CDR3 extends over 19 amino acids. V dropped 4 bases and J dropped 0; count of bases not matched to a gene: 17. This chain's CDR3 is CASSRRTGFLGKSSYEQYF. In DNA, the CDR3 is TGCGCCAGCAGTCGTAGGACAGGGTTCCTAGGGAAGAGCTCCTACGAGCAGTACTTC.

The V and J genes are TRBV6-1 and TRBJ1-6; D gene unclear. This CDR3 is built from 15 residues. The ends were cut back, 3 bases at V and 1 base at J, with 7 bases in the middle. CDR1 is MNHNS, CDR2 SASEGT, per germline. The CDR3 nucleotides are TGTGCCAGCAGTGAGGCCAGGTCCTATAATTCACCCCTCCACTTT. It specifies CASSEARSYNSPLHF.

The chain joins TRBV2 to TRBJ2-7; D is undetermined. V was clipped by 2 bases and J by 6 bases, with 8 bases between them. This CDR3 region has 12 residues. From germline, CDR1 is SNHLY and CDR2 FYNNEI. The CDR3 sequence: CASSELGGEQYV. The DNA of the CDR3 is TGTGCCAGCAGTGAACTAGGCGGCGAGCAGTACGTC.

The chain links TRBV27 to TRBJ2-1; 8 positions agree with TRBD2. The CDR3 contains 15 residues. V was pared by 5 bases and J by 2 bases, with 5 bases of the junction left unmatched. The germline CDR1 and CDR2 sequences are MNHEY and SMNVEV (reference sequence). CDR3 sequence reads: CASSGAGVTYNEQFF. In DNA form, the CDR3 reads TGTGCCAGCAGTGGAGCGGGAGTTACCTACAATGAGCAGTTCTTC.

The chain carries TRBV30 and TRBJ2-3; D is uncertain. Germline V gene data show CDR1 as GTSNPN and CDR2 as SVGIG (reference sequence). The germline V and J ends were trimmed by 2 bases and 3 bases, with 6 bases remaining between them. CDR3 length equals 12 residues. CDR3 loop: CAWSTLTDTQYF. CDR3 in DNA: TGTGCCTGGAGTACGTTGACAGATACGCAGTATTTT.

In this sample, this clone turned up once. DNA for the CDR3: TGTGCCAGCAGTTTATCACCCGTGTACGAGCAGTACGTC. It is translated as CASSLSPVYEQYV. V gene TRBV27 combines with J gene TRBJ2-7; D gene ambiguous. V was pared by 0 bases and J by 4 bases, with 7 bases between. The length of the CDR3 is 13 residues. The germline V gene has CDR1 MNHEY and CDR2 SMNVEV (reference sequence).

This chain links TRBV6-1 with TRBJ1-1; no definite D call. This CDR3 comprises 11 residues. Germline V gene lookup returns CDR1 MNHNS and CDR2 SASEGT. The V end was cut by 2 bases, the J end by 8 bases, with 6 bases between. Here the CDR3 DNA reads TGTGCCAGCAGTGAAAACAGCGAAGCTTTCTTT. It translates to CASSENSEAFF.